Sequencing of this T cell receptor beta chain was carried out in a study of T cells expressing NK-cell markers. Overall study results and limits: As a fraction of CD8+ T cells, dominant NKG2C+ clonotypes reached about 1.0-7.0% in about six donors.

TCRdb re-called the 5' RACE reads and catalogs CDR3 proteins one per entry, DNA excluded. In all, the sample yields about 450,000 distinct CDR3 sequences. Regarding this clonotype: Its antigen is undetermined.

CDR1 is LNHNV and CDR2 is YYDKDF in the germline V gene (reference sequence). The CDR3 has 16 amino acids. Sequenced sample: blood T cells: a sorted CD56 or NKG2C T cell subset, CD4+ or CD8+ T cells, or bulk PBMC T cells (not recorded which). This chain connects TRBV15 to TRBJ1-5. The source is a woman aged 18 to 75 in good health. CDR3 sequence reads: CATSRTRVGGNQPLHF.